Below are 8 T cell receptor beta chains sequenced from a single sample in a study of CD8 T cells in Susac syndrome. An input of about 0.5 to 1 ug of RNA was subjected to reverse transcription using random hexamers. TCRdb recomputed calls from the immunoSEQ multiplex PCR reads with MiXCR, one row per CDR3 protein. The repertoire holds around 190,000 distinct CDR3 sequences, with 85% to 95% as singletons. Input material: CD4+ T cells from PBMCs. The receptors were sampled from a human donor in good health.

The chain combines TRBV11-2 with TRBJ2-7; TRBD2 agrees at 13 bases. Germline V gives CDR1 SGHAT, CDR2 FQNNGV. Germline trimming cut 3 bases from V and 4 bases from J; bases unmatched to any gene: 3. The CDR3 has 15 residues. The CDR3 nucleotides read TGTGCCAGCAGCTTGGGGACTAGCGGGGTTTACGAGCAGTACGTC. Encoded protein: CASSLGTSGVYEQYV.

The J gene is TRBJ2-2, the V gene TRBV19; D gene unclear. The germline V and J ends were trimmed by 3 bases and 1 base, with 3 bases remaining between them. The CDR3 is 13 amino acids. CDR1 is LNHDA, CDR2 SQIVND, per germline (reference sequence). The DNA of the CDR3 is TGTGCCAGTAGTATCGGGAACACCGGGGAGCTGTTTTTT. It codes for CASSIGNTGELFF. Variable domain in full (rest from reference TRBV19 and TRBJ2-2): DGGITQSPKYLFRKEGQNVTLSCEQNLNHDAMYWYRQDPGQGLRLIYYSQIVNDFQKGDIAEGYSVSREKKESFPLTVTSAQKNPTAFYLCASSIGNTGELFFGEGSRLTVL.

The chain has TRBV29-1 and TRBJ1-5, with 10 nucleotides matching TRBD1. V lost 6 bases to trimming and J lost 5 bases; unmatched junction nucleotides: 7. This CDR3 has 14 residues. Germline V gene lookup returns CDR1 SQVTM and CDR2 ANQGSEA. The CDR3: CSVTGTGVDQPQHF. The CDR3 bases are TGCAGCGTCACCGGGACAGGGGTCGATCAGCCCCAGCATTTT.

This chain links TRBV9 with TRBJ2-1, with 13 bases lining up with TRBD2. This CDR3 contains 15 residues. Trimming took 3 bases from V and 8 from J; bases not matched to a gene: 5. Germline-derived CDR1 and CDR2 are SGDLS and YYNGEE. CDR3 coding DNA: TGTGCCAGCAGCGCCGGGACTAGCGGGATTCATGAGCAGTTCTTC. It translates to CASSAGTSGIHEQFF.

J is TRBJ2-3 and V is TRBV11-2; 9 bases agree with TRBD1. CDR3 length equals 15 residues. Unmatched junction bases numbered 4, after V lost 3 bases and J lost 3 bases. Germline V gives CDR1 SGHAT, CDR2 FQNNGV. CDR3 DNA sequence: TGTGCCAGCAGCTTCGGGACAGGGACGACAGATACGCAGTATTTT. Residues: CASSFGTGTTDTQYF.

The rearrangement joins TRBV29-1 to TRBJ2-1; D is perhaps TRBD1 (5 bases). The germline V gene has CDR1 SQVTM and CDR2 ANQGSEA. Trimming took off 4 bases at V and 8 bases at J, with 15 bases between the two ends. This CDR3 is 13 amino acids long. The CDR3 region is CSVAGSVGDEQFF. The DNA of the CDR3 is TGCAGCGTTGCAGGGTCTGTTGGAGATGAGCAGTTCTTC.

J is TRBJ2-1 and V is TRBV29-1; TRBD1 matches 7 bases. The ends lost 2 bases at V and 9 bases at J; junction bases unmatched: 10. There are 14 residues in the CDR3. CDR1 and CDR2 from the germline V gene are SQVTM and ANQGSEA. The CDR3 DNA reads TGCAGCGTTGAACAGGGGGACCCACACGCTGAGCAGTTCTTC. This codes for CSVEQGDPHAEQFF.

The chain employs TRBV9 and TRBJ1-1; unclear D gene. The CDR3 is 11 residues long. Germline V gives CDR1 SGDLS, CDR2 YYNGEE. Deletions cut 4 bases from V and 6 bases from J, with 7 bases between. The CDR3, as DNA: TGTGCCAGCAGCCCGCTATCTGAAGCTTTCTTT. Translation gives CASSPLSEAFF.